This T cell receptor (beta chain) stems from a study of OX40 agonist ivuxolimab in advanced cancers. Study outcomes and limitations: Normalized T-cell clonal expansion was also low in some nonresponders.

Libraries were prepared by immunoSEQ multiplex PCR; TCRdb keeps only in-frame clonotypes and omits some of them. The sample has 60,000 to 85,000 clones, 94% seen once; the top ten hold just over 20%. The germline gives CDR1 GTSNPN, CDR2 SVGIG (reference sequence). This CDR3 contains 14 residues. The germline V and J ends were trimmed by 5 bases and 7 bases, with 17 bases remaining between them. Points on this clone: The target antigen is unknown.

Sequenced material: CD4+ or CD8+ T cells sorted from blood, taken in a trial of the OX40 agonist ivuxolimab. The chain couples TRBV30 to TRBJ1-4, with D possibly being TRBD1 (5 bases). The source is an adult with an advanced solid tumor such as melanoma, head and neck, liver or kidney cancer. The CDR3 spells CAWDPTLGGEKLFF. The CDR3 DNA is TGTGCCTGGGACCCCACCTTGGGGGGTGAAAAACTGTTTTTT.